A selection of T cell receptor beta chains follows, all from one sample in a study of shared clonotypes between healthy human individuals. Only in-frame clones appear in the TCRdb table, and some are missing; sequencing was by immunoSEQ multiplex PCR. The repertoire holds 1 million to 1.2 million clones, with approximately 80% as singletons. The sample taken for sequencing was memory CD4+ T cells from PBMCs. These receptors were obtained from a man between 18 and 29 years old in good health. Some clones in this sample may be carry-over from other donors' samples. Both conserved end residues are part of each CDR3. The order of the fields is clone size, J gene, D gene, V gene, CDR3 DNA, CDR3 protein. The D gene is left open where the match is weak. Clone size is not always given. Where it is, it says once, few, many or a class for expanded clones.

few TRBJ1-5 NA TRBV14 TGTGCCAGCAGTCTTTATAGCAATCAGCCCCAGCATTTT CASSLYSNQPQHF
NA TRBJ1-2 TRBD1 TRBV15 TGTGCCACCAGCAGGGGACAGGGGGTGTTTAACTATGGCTACACCTTC CATSRGQGVFNYGYTF
many TRBJ2-3 TRBD2 TRBV11-2 TGTGCCAGCCGGGGACTAGCGGGAGGTCGGGGGGATACGCAGTATTTT CASRGLAGGRGDTQYF
once TRBJ2-2 TRBD1 TRBV5-6 TGTGCCAGCAGCTTTCAGGGGGCGCCCGGCACCGGGGAGCTGTTTTTT CASSFQGAPGTGELFF
NA TRBJ2-2 NA TRBV5-6 TGTGCCAGCAGGGGTCTAGCGAACACCGGGGAGCTGTTTTTT CASRGLANTGELFF
NA TRBJ2-2 TRBD2 TRBV5-5 TGTGCCAGCAGCTTGGGGCTAGCGGGACTCACCGGGGAGCTGTTTTTT CASSLGLAGLTGELFF
NA TRBJ2-5 TRBD1 TRBV7-2 TGTGCCAGCAGCGCCCTACAGGGGGCGGGGACCCAGTACTTC CASSALQGAGTQYF
NA TRBJ1-2 TRBD1 TRBV18 TGTGCCAGCTCACCAGCGACAGGGGGGTATGGCTACACCTTC CASSPATGGYGYTF
NA TRBJ1-2 TRBD1 TRBV2 TGTGCCAGCAGAACCGGGACAGGGGATTATGGCTACACCTTC CASRTGTGDYGYTF
NA TRBJ2-1 NA TRBV11-2 TGTGCCAGCAGCTTAGACCGTGGAAAGCAGTTCTTC CASSLDRGKQFF
NA TRBJ1-6 NA TRBV5-1 TGCGCCAGCACCCAAGATGGGGATTCACCCCTCCACTTT CASTQDGDSPLHF
NA TRBJ2-3 NA TRBV10-3 TGTGCCATCGGGGGCGCAGATACGCAGTATTTT CAIGGADTQYF
few TRBJ1-1 NA TRBV7-3 TGTGCCAGCAGCCCCGGGGCGATAAGTCTAGCTTTCTTT CASSPGAISLAFF
NA TRBJ1-2 TRBD1 TRBV5-1 TGCGCCAGCAGCTCTCAGGGGCAGGGGGCCGGCGGCTACACCTTC CASSSQGQGAGGYTF
NA TRBJ1-4 NA TRBV6-5 TGTGCCAGCAGGGGAACAGCAACTAATGAAAAACTGTTTTTT CASRGTATNEKLFF
NA TRBJ2-3 TRBD2 TRBV10-3 TGTGCCATCAGGGGGACTAGCGGCGTTCCTAGCACAGATACGCAGTATTTT CAIRGTSGVPSTDTQYF
NA TRBJ1-1 TRBD1 TRBV6-6 TGTGCCAGCAGTCCCGGACCCAGGGGGGTGGCTGAAGCTTTCTTT CASSPGPRGVAEAFF
NA TRBJ1-2 NA TRBV18 TGTGCCAGCTCACCACCGGGGGGCCAGAATGGTCCTGGCTACACCTTC CASSPPGGQNGPGYTF
once TRBJ2-2 TRBD1 TRBV2 TGTGCCAGCAGCCGCCTGGACAGGGACACCGGGGAGCTGTTTTTT CASSRLDRDTGELFF
NA TRBJ1-2 TRBD1 TRBV28 TGTGCCAGCAGACCGCACCCTACAGGGGGCGGTGGCTACACCTTC CASRPHPTGGGGYTF
NA TRBJ2-7 NA TRBV7-9 TGTGCCAGCAGATCAACAGGGCTCGGCGAGCAGTACTTC CASRSTGLGEQYF
once TRBJ1-5 NA TRBV27 TGTGCCAGCAGTTCGGCCGGCAGAGTCAATCAGCCCCAGCATTTT CASSSAGRVNQPQHF
NA TRBJ2-7 NA TRBV21-1 TGTGCCAGCAGACCCGGGGCCCGTTACGAGCAGTACTTC CASRPGARYEQYF
NA TRBJ2-7 NA TRBV5-1 TGCGCCAGCAGCTTGGTGTCCGACTACGAGCAGTACTTC CASSLVSDYEQYF
NA TRBJ2-1 TRBD2 TRBV27 TGTGCCAGCAGTTTACAACTAGCGGGGGGGGGCTCCTACAATGAGCAGTTCTTC CASSLQLAGGGSYNEQFF
NA TRBJ1-5 NA TRBV6-1 TGTGCCAGCTCCCCAGGCGCGCAGAACAATCAGCCCCAGCATTTT CASSPGAQNNQPQHF
NA TRBJ1-2 NA TRBV5-1 TGCGCCAGCAGCCCCCCGTTGGGGGAAGATGGCTACACCTTC CASSPPLGEDGYTF
NA TRBJ2-7 TRBD1 TRBV11-2 TGTGCCAGCAGTCGCCGCTGGCAGGGGGCCCACGAGCAGTACTTC CASSRRWQGAHEQYF
NA TRBJ2-1 NA TRBV7-9 TGTGCCAGCAGCTTACGAGCCTTCTCGGGCTACAATGAGCAGTTCTTC CASSLRAFSGYNEQFF
NA TRBJ1-1 TRBD1 TRBV5-4 TGTGCCAGCAGCCCCCAGGGGGGGCCCACTGAAGCTTTCTTT CASSPQGGPTEAFF
NA TRBJ2-5 NA TRBV11-2 TGTGCCAGCAGCTTAGCGGCTGTTGAGACCCAGTACTTC CASSLAAVETQYF
NA TRBJ2-7 TRBD2 TRBV5-1 TGCGCCAGCAGCCCCGGACTAGCGGGCGGGCAGGTCGAGCAGTACTTC CASSPGLAGGQVEQYF
NA TRBJ2-3 TRBD2 TRBV4-2 TGTGCCAGCAGCCAAGATACGACCGGACTAGCGGGAGAGTATTTT CASSQDTTGLAGEYF
NA TRBJ1-4 TRBD1 TRBV7-9 TGTGCCAGCAGCCCCGGGACAGGGGGCAGAAAACTGTTTTTT CASSPGTGGRKLFF
NA TRBJ2-3 TRBD2 TRBV5-1 TGCGCCAGCAGCCAACTAGCGGGGTGGGATACGCAGTATTTT CASSQLAGWDTQYF
NA TRBJ2-7 TRBD2 TRBV6-6 TGTGCCAGCCGGACTAGCGACTTAAGAAGGTCCTACGAGCAGTACTTC CASRTSDLRRSYEQYF
NA TRBJ2-2 NA TRBV7-2 TGTGCCAGCAGCTTAAACAGGGGAGGCACCGGGGAGCTGTTTTTT CASSLNRGGTGELFF
once TRBJ2-3 TRBD2 TRBV5-4 TGTGCCAGCAGCTTGTCGGCGGGAGAGTTCACAGATACGCAGTATTTT CASSLSAGEFTDTQYF
once TRBJ2-7 TRBD2 TRBV5-1 TGCGCCAGCAGCGGGGGGACTAGCGCATCGTACGAGCAGTACTTC CASSGGTSASYEQYF
NA TRBJ1-2 TRBD1 TRBV11-2 TGTGCCAGCAGCTTAGCCGGGACAGGGGTTGGCTACACCTTC CASSLAGTGVGYTF
NA TRBJ2-1 TRBD2 TRBV30 TGTGCCTGGAGTATACTAGCGGGAAACAATGAGCAGTTCTTC CAWSILAGNNEQFF
NA TRBJ2-7 TRBD2 TRBV19 TGTGCCACCCGGACTAGCGGGACCGAGCAGTACTTC CATRTSGTEQYF
NA TRBJ2-7 NA TRBV4-2 TGTGCCAGCAGCCAAGCGCAGGCAGGGGTATACGAGCAGTACTTC CASSQAQAGVYEQYF